These T cell receptor beta chains were read from a single sample in a study of cytomegalovirus exposure and HLA in healthy donors. Measured with immunoSEQ multiplex PCR; TCRdb has only the in-frame clones, and not every one. The repertoire consists of over 110,000 clones, with 82% occurring once and the leading ten covering more than 2.5%. Material for sequencing was PBMCs. Receptors were obtained from a male donor in good health and CMV-seronegative. Each CDR3 is given with its conserved first and last residue. A D gene is named only where the DNA matches it firmly. Only part of the rows carry a size: once, few, many, or a class if the clone is expanded.

TRBD2,few,TRBJ2-1,TRBV4-3,TGCGCCAGCAGCCTTAGCGGGACCTACAATGAGCAGTTCTTC,CASSLSGTYNEQFF
.,once,TRBJ1-5,TRBV27,TGTGCCAGTTCGGTGGGCCTAAATCAGCCCCAGCATTTT,CASSVGLNQPQHF
.,.,TRBJ2-2,TRBV7-2,TGTGCCAGCAGCTTATGGGTGGGGAGCACCGGGGAGCTGTTTTTT,CASSLWVGSTGELFF
TRBD1,.,TRBJ2-1,TRBV18,TGTGCCAGCTCACCGGGACAGGGAACACGCAATGAGCAGTTCTTC,CASSPGQGTRNEQFF
.,.,TRBJ2-4,TRBV5-1,TGCGCCAGCAGCTTCCTACCGACCGACAGCCTACTCAAAAACATTCAGTACTTC,CASSFLPTDSLLKNIQYF
TRBD2,once,TRBJ2-7,TRBV5-7,TGTGCCAGCAGCCTACTAGCGGGAGGGAACTACGAGCAGTACTTC,CASSLLAGGNYEQYF
TRBD1,.,TRBJ1-3,TRBV5-4,TGTGCCAGCAGCTTACAGGGGATGGGTGGAAACACCATATATTTT,CASSLQGMGGNTIYF
.,.,TRBJ2-3,TRBV20-1,TGCAGTGCCAGAAGCGGGACAACGCAGTATTTT,CSARSGTTQYF
.,.,TRBJ1-5,TRBV18,TGTGCCAGCTCACCGACAGCTAATCAGCCCCAGCATTTT,CASSPTANQPQHF
.,.,TRBJ2-7,TRBV6-5,TGTGCCAGTTCCGAGGGTAGGAACTTTAACTACGAGCAGTACTTC,CASSEGRNFNYEQYF
.,.,TRBJ1-1,TRBV7-3,TGTGCCAGCAGCTTAACGGGAGGGGCTGAAGCTTTCTTT,CASSLTGGAEAFF
.,.,TRBJ2-1,TRBV12-1,TGTGCCCGGCCGGGTAGCGGGAGAAGCGGGCAGTTCTTC,CARPGSGRSGQFF
.,.,TRBJ2-3,TRBV5-4,TGTGCCAGCACCGCTTGGTCAGGGAATACGCAGTATTTT,CASTAWSGNTQYF
.,.,TRBJ2-2,TRBV5-6,TGTGCCAGCAGCTTGTTCTGGGGGGACACCGGGGAGCTGTTTTTT,CASSLFWGDTGELFF
.,.,TRBJ2-7,TRBV30,TGTGCCTGGAGTGTAGGGGGATGGAGCGAGCAGTACTTC,CAWSVGGWSEQYF
TRBD1,.,TRBJ2-7,TRBV2,TGTGCCAGCAGTGAGCAGGGACAGTACTACGAGCAGTACTTC,CASSEQGQYYEQYF
.,.,TRBJ2-1,TRBV30,TGTGCCTGGATTTGGCCCAACAATGAGCAGTTCTTC,CAWIWPNNEQFF
.,once,TRBJ2-5,TRBV7-7,TGTGCTAGCAGCCCGTTGGAGACCCAGTACTTC,CASSPLETQYF
TRBD1,once,TRBJ1-1,TRBV27,TGTGCCAGCAGTCCGCAGGACAGGACCCTCTGGAACACTGAAGCTTTCTTT,CASSPQDRTLWNTEAFF
.,.,TRBJ2-7,TRBV7-9,TGTGCCAGCAGCGCCCCCGGCGGTGCCTACGAGCAGTACTTC,CASSAPGGAYEQYF
.,.,TRBJ2-2,TRBV11-2,TGTGCCGGCAGCTTAGGAGGAGGAATAGCCGGGGAGCTGTTTTTT,CAGSLGGGIAGELFF
.,.,TRBJ2-7,TRBV9,TGTGCCAGCAGCGTAGGGGGGCGCGACGAGCAGTACTTC,CASSVGGRDEQYF
TRBD2,.,TRBJ2-2,TRBV28,TGTGCCAGCAGGAAACTAGCGGGAGGGCTCGGGGAGCTGTTTTTT,CASRKLAGGLGELFF
TRBD2,.,TRBJ2-1,TRBV18,TGTGCCAGCTCGCCCGGGACTAGTCACAATGAGCAGTTCTTC,CASSPGTSHNEQFF
TRBD1,.,TRBJ2-7,TRBV7-9,TGTGCCAGCAGCTTAGACATCGACAGGGCCGAGCAGTACTTC,CASSLDIDRAEQYF
.,.,TRBJ2-3,TRBV6-5,TGTGCCAGCAGTTACTACACAGCCACAGATACGCAGTATTTT,CASSYYTATDTQYF
.,.,TRBJ1-2,TRBV27,TGTGCCAGCAGTTTGCGAGGAGGGGGGGTGACCTATGGCTACACCTTC,CASSLRGGGVTYGYTF
TRBD2,.,TRBJ2-1,TRBV11-2,TGTGCCAGCAGCTTAGCAGCGGGGGGGCTTTTGGATGAGCAGTTCTTC,CASSLAAGGLLDEQFF
.,.,TRBJ2-7,TRBV18,TGTGCCAGCTCACACGACACCTCCTACGAGCAGTACTTC,CASSHDTSYEQYF
.,.,TRBJ2-2,TRBV27,TGTGCCAGCATGTCCCAAGCGGTTGACACCGGGGAGCTGTTTTTT,CASMSQAVDTGELFF
.,.,TRBJ2-1,TRBV19,TGTGCCAGTAGTATAGATCAGGGGCATACGCAGTTCTTC,CASSIDQGHTQFF
.,.,TRBJ2-6,TRBV27,TGTGCCAGCAGTTTACAGTCCGGGGCCAACGTCCTGACTTTC,CASSLQSGANVLTF
.,.,TRBJ2-3,TRBV29-1,TGCAGCGCCGCGGGGATCACCCTCCATCCGCGAAACACAGATACGCAGTATTTT,CSAAGITLHPRNTDTQYF
TRBD2,.,TRBJ2-1,TRBV27,TGTGCCAGCAGGATGGGGGGGTATGAGCAGTTCTTC,CASRMGGYEQFF
.,.,TRBJ1-2,TRBV20-1,TGCAGTGGGCTGTACCTTTATGGCTACACCTTC,CSGLYLYGYTF
.,.,TRBJ1-2,TRBV7-2,TGTGCCAGCAGCTTACCGAGGGAGTACACCTTC,CASSLPREYTF
TRBD1,.,TRBJ2-5,TRBV29-1,TGCAGCGACAGGACAGGGTTTGAGACCCAGTACTTC,CSDRTGFETQYF
TRBD2,.,TRBJ2-7,TRBV7-9,TGTTCCAGCAGCCCCCCCGGCGGGGGGCAGTACTTC,CSSSPPGGGQYF
.,.,TRBJ1-4,TRBV6-5,TGTGCCAGCAGTTACGGGGGACAACTTGTTAATGAAAAACTGTTTTTT,CASSYGGQLVNEKLFF
.,.,TRBJ1-2,TRBV11-2,TGTGCCAGCACCCTTGCCAGAGGGACACCGTATGGCTACACCTTC,CASTLARGTPYGYTF
.,.,TRBJ1-5,TRBV27,TGTGCCACCCGGGGAGCCCGCGATCAGTCCCAGCATTTT,CATRGARDQSQHF
TRBD2,.,TRBJ2-7,TRBV28,TGTGCCAGCAGTTTCCCCACTAGCGGGAGGGCCCTCGCCGAGCAGTACTTC,CASSFPTSGRALAEQYF
.,once,TRBJ2-1,TRBV12-5,TGTGCTAGTGGTTTGCGGGATGCGCAGTTCTTC,CASGLRDAQFF
.,once,TRBJ1-1,TRBV7-2,TGTGCCAGCAGCTTAGACAGGAACACTGAAGCTTTCTTT,CASSLDRNTEAFF
TRBD1,.,TRBJ2-1,TRBV5-1,TGCGCCAGCAGCCTCCGGACAGGGGACGCCTACAATGAGCAGTTCTTC,CASSLRTGDAYNEQFF
TRBD2,.,TRBJ2-3,TRBV10-3,TGTGCCATCAGGGTAGCGGGAGAGAGAACAGATACGCAGTATTTT,CAIRVAGERTDTQYF
TRBD1,.,TRBJ1-2,TRBV28,TGTGCCAGCAGTTCTGCAGGGGGGCAGGATGGCTACACCTTC,CASSSAGGQDGYTF
.,few,TRBJ1-6,TRBV9,TGTGCCAGCAGCGTAGGGGCAACTTCACCCCTCCACTTT,CASSVGATSPLHF
TRBD1,.,TRBJ2-7,TRBV5-4,TGTGCCAGCAGCCCCAACTCCGCGACAGGGAGCGCAGGCTACGAGCAGTACTTC,CASSPNSATGSAGYEQYF